These 17 T cell receptor beta chains originate from one sample sequenced in a study of control samples from healthy donors and cancer patients. Assay used: immunoSEQ multiplex PCR; TCRdb lists only in-frame clones, some missing. The repertoire holds around 89,000 clones, with roughly four fifths as singletons. The specimen sequenced was blood. The source is a woman aged 55-70 years in good health.

The chain combines TRBV11-2 with TRBJ1-1, with 8 bases fitting TRBD1. There are 13 residues in the CDR3. Germline V gene sequence: CDR1 SGHAT, CDR2 FQNNGV. Losses at the gene ends were 5 bases for V and 10 bases for J; bases not matched to a gene: 9. The CDR3 DNA reads as TGTGCCAGCAGCCGGTCAGGGGGCGCGGTAGCTTTCTTT. This encodes CASSRSGGAVAFF.

J is TRBJ1-5 and V is TRBV6-6, with 9 positions matching TRBD1. Germline V gives CDR1 MNHNY, CDR2 SVGAGI (reference sequence). The CDR3 totals 14 residues. Trimming took 7 bases from V and 7 from J; bases not matched to a gene: 8. The CDR3 DNA reads TGTGCCAGCACCCCGGACAGGGGAGGGCAGCCCCAGCATTTT. This translates into CASTPDRGGQPQHF.

The genes are TRBV2 and TRBJ2-2; D not certain. From germline, CDR1 is SNHLY and CDR2 FYNNEI. This CDR3 has 11 amino acids. Trimming pared 4 bases from V and 8 bases from J, leaving 5 bases between. In DNA form, the CDR3 reads TGTGCCAGCAGTGTAATGGGGGAGCTGTTTTTT. Its translation: CASSVMGELFF. The whole variable domain, remainder taken from reference TRBV2 and TRBJ2-2, is EPEVTQTPSHQVTQMGQEVILRCVPISNHLYFYWYRQILGQKVEFLVSFYNNEISEKSEIFDDQFSVERPDGSNFTLKIRSTKLEDSAMYFCASSVMGELFFGEGSRLTVL.

This clone was recorded once. CDR3 sequence: CASSFGSPGQGGYGYTF. In nucleotides, the CDR3 is TGTGCCAGCAGCTTTGGATCCCCGGGACAGGGAGGATATGGCTACACCTTC. The rearrangement uses TRBV7-9 and TRBJ1-2; 9 bases agree with TRBD1. The CDR3 is 17 amino acids. From germline, CDR1 is SEHNR and CDR2 FQNEAQ (reference sequence). V lost 3 bases, J lost 5 bases, and 13 bases stayed unmatched.

This clone was counted a few times. This chain joins TRBV25-1 and TRBJ1-1, with TRBD1 matching over 7 bases. Looked up from germline, CDR1 is MGHDK and CDR2 is SYGVNS. Germline trimming cut 4 bases from V and 0 bases from J; bases unmatched to any gene: 2. The CDR3 covers 14 residues. The CDR3 DNA sequence: TGTGCCAGCAGTGTGACAGGGATGAACACTGAAGCTTTCTTT. This encodes CASSVTGMNTEAFF.

This rearrangement joins TRBV6-5 to TRBJ1-6; the D gene is possibly TRBD1 (5 bases). V lost 4 bases and J 8 bases, leaving 12 bases between the germline ends. CDR1 is MNHEY and CDR2 is SVGAGI in the germline V gene. The CDR3 covers 14 residues. CDR3: CASSFQGGHSPLHF. The CDR3 DNA is TGTGCCAGCAGTTTTCAGGGAGGACATTCACCCCTCCACTTT.

The chain links TRBV20-1 to TRBJ1-4, with 7 bases matching TRBD1. V lost 3 bases and J lost 5; bases outside the gene matches: 3. Looked up from germline, CDR1 is DFQATT and CDR2 is SNEGSKA (reference sequence). The CDR3 is 13 amino acids. CDR3: CSASQGVNEKLFF. CDR3 nucleotides: TGCAGTGCTAGTCAGGGGGTAAATGAAAAACTGTTTTTT.

V usage is TRBV10-1 and J usage is TRBJ1-5; D is ambiguous. The CDR3 has 14 residues. CDR1 is WNHNN, CDR2 SYGVQD, per germline (reference sequence). Trimming took off 0 bases at V and 4 bases at J, with 7 bases between the two ends. The CDR3 DNA follows: TGCGCCAGCAGTGAGTCTGGAGCGAATCAGCCCCAGCATTTT. Amino acid sequence: CASSESGANQPQHF.

V gene TRBV7-2 combines with J gene TRBJ1-5; a weak D match, TRBD1 (6 bases). V lost 1 base and J 0 bases, leaving 10 bases between the germline ends. Germline CDR1 SGHTA, CDR2 FQGNSA. The CDR3 is 16 amino acids. In DNA, the CDR3 is TGTGCCAGCAGCTTAGGGGTAGGGGGTAGCAATCAGCCCCAGCATTTT. This encodes CASSLGVGGSNQPQHF.

The chain uses TRBV23-1 and TRBJ2-5, with D tentatively TRBD1 (5 bases). TRBV23-1 is known as an ORF, though its function is uncertain. CDR3 length: 15 amino acids. The V end was cut by 1 base, the J end by 2 bases, with 11 bases between. The CDR3 spells CASSQLTENQETQYF. CDR3 in DNA: TGCGCCAGCAGTCAATTGACAGAGAATCAAGAGACCCAGTACTTC.

The chain has TRBV29-1 and TRBJ2-1; 10 nucleotides agree with TRBD1. Germline assignment: CDR1 SQVTM and CDR2 ANQGSEA. The CDR3 loop spans 15 amino acids. J was trimmed by 0 bases and V by 8 bases; bases with no gene match: 7. CDR3 DNA sequence: TGCAGCCACCGAGGGGACAGGGGCTCCTACAATGAGCAGTTCTTC. Translated, it gives CSHRGDRGSYNEQFF.

The rearrangement links TRBV6-2 or TRBV6-3 to TRBJ2-3; D is undetermined. From germline, CDR1 is MNHEY and CDR2 SVGEGT. V lost 4 bases to trimming and J lost 0 bases, with 2 bases between them. CDR3 length equals 12 residues. CDR3 DNA sequence: TGTGCCAGCAGTTCGAGCACAGATACGCAGTATTTT. It codes for CASSSSTDTQYF.

The rearrangement joins TRBV7-9 to TRBJ1-6, with no clear D. Deletions cut 1 base from V and 13 bases from J, with 5 bases between. Germline values: CDR1 SEHNR, CDR2 FQNEAQ (reference sequence). The CDR3 has 11 amino acids. The CDR3 region has the DNA TGTGCCAGCAGCTTAGGCGGCCCCCTCCACTTT. It translates to CASSLGGPLHF.

This chain connects TRBV7-2 to TRBJ1-6; D gene uncertain. This CDR3 is built from 14 residues. The V gene lost 1 base and the J gene lost 13 bases, with 14 bases spanning the gap. Germline V gene data show CDR1 as SGHTA and CDR2 as FQGNSA. The CDR3 is CASSLDPGREPLHF. The DNA of the CDR3 is TGTGCCAGCAGCTTAGATCCGGGGAGGGAGCCCCTCCACTTT.

As to this clone: The junction and the germline gene differ at one end; a read error may be behind it. This rearrangement joins TRBV7-2 to TRBJ2-7, with 16 positions matching TRBD2. The CDR3 spans 18 residues. From germline, CDR1 is SGHTA and CDR2 FQGNSA. DNA for the CDR3: TGTGCCAGCAACTTAGCTGGGGGACTAGCGGGAGGGTCCTACGAGCAGTACTTC. Amino acid sequence: CASNLAGGLAGGSYEQYF.

The chain links TRBV19 to TRBJ2-5, with 8 bases aligning to TRBD2. V lost 6 bases and J lost 4; bases outside the gene matches: 10. This CDR3 region has 15 residues. CDR1 is LNHDA, CDR2 SQIVND, per germline (reference sequence). CDR3 nucleotides: TGTGCCAGTAGAAGCGGGAGAAAGACTTCAGAGACCCAGTACTTC. Protein sequence: CASRSGRKTSETQYF.

V is TRBV5-1 and J is TRBJ2-1, with a tentative D call TRBD2 (5 bases). Trimming shortened V by 0 bases and J by 2 bases, and 12 bases separated the two germline ends. The germline CDR1 and CDR2 sequences are SGHRS and YFSETQ. The CDR3 sequence is 16 residues long. The CDR3 DNA reads TGCGCCAGCAGCTTGGTGGCTAGCTCGGCCTACAATGAGCAGTTCTTC. Translating gives CASSLVASSAYNEQFF.